The 3 T cell receptor beta chains reported below all come from one sample, sequenced in a study of cytomegalovirus exposure and HLA in healthy donors. PCR involved 60 Vbeta and 13 Jbeta primers. Sequencing was performed with immunoSEQ multiplex PCR; in TCRdb, only in-frame clones are kept and a portion is missing. This table holds approximately 190,000 clones, roughly 74% found once. Sequencing was carried out using PBMCs. The receptors derive from a woman under 40 in good health and CMV-seropositive.

This chain joins TRBV29-1 and TRBJ2-7; D is ambiguous. Trimming left V 0 bases short and J 5 bases short, with 8 bases between. This CDR3 spans 12 amino acids. Germline V gives CDR1 SQVTM, CDR2 ANQGSEA. CDR3 sequence reads: CSVEEGRNEQYF. The CDR3 nucleotides read TGCAGCGTTGAAGAGGGCCGTAACGAGCAGTACTTC.

This clone was picked up a small number of times. The chain is built from TRBV2 and TRBJ2-5; D is possibly TRBD1 (6 bases). In germline, CDR1 is SNHLY, CDR2 FYNNEI. CDR3 length: 14 amino acids. V lost 10 bases to trimming and J lost 5 bases, with 20 bases between them. CDR3 bases: TGTGCCACCTCGACAGGAACAGTAACGGAGACCCAGTACTTC. Its translation is CATSTGTVTETQYF.

The CDR3 bases are TGCAGCGTCGTCTGGGGGGGTACCGGGGAGCTGTTTTTT. It encodes CSVVWGGTGELFF. The chain recombines TRBV29-1 with TRBJ2-2; 7 positions match TRBD2. The length of the CDR3 is 13 residues. The junction had 6 bases not matched to a gene; V was cut back by 6 bases and J by 5 bases. Germline loops: CDR1 SQVTM, CDR2 ANQGSEA.